This T cell receptor (beta chain) was identified during a study of blood T cell repertoires in COVID-19. The germline CDR1 and CDR2 sequences are SGHVS and FNYEAQ. Between the trimmed V and J ends, which lost 0 bases and 0 bases, there was a span of 6 bases. The CDR3 runs 16 residues. Only in-frame clones appear in the TCRdb table, and some are missing; sequencing was by immunoSEQ multiplex PCR. Of more than 85,000 clones listed, roughly 79% are singletons. The source of this sequence is a woman in her seventies with acute or convalescent COVID-19. The sample comprised peripheral blood. The genes are TRBV7-6 and TRBJ2-6; D unclear. The CDR3 here is CASSLAQISGANVLTF. In DNA, the CDR3 is TGTGCCAGCAGCTTAGCACAGATCTCTGGGGCCAACGTCCTGACTTTC.